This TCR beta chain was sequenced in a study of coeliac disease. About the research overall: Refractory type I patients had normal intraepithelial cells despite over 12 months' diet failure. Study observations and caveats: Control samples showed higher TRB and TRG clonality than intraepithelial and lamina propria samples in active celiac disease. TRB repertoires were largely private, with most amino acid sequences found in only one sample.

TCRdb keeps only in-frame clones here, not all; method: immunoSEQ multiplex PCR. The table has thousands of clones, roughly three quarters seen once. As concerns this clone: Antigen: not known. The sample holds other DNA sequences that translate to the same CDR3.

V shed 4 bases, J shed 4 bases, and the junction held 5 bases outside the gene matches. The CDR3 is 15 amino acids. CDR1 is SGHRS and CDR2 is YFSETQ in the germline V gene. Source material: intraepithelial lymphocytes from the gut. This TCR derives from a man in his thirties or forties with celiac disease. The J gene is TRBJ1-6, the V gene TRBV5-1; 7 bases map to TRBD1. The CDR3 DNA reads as TGCGCCAGCAGCCCCGAGACAGGGTATAATTCACCCCTCCACTTT. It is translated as CASSPETGYNSPLHF.